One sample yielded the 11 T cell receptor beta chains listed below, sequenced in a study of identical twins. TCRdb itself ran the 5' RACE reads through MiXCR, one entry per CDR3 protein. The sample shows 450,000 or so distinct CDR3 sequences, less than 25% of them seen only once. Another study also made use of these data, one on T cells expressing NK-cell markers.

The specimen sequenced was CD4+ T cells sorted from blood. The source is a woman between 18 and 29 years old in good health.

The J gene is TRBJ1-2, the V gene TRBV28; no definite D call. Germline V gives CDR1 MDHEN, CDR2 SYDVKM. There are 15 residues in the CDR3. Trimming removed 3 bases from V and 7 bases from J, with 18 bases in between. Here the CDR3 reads CASSFLVGQRTGYTF. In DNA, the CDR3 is TGTGCCAGCAGTTTCTTGGTAGGGCAGCGAACTGGCTACACCTTC.

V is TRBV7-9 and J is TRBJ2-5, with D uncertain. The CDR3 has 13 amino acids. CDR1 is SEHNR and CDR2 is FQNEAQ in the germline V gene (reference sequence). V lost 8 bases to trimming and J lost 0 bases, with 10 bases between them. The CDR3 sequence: CASRSWDQETQYF. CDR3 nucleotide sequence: TGTGCCAGCCGATCGTGGGACCAAGAGACCCAGTACTTC. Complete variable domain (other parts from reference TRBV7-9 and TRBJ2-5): DTGVSQNPRHKITKRGQNVTFRCDPISEHNRLYWYRQTLGQGPEFLTYFQNEAQLEKSRLLSDRFSAERPKGSFSTLEIQRTEQGDSAMYLCASRSWDQETQYFGPGTRLLVL.

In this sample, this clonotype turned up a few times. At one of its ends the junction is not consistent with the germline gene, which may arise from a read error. Here the CDR3 reads CANKPGLAFSCEQYF. CDR3 DNA sequence: TGTGCCAACAAACCGGGACTAGCTTTTTCCTGCGAGCAGTACTTC. V and J are TRBV7-2 and TRBJ2-7; 9 nucleotides match TRBD2. This CDR3 has 15 amino acids. Germline CDR1 and CDR2: SGHTA and FQGNSA.

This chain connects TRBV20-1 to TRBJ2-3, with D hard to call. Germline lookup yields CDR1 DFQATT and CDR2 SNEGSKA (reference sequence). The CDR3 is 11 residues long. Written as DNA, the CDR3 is TGCAGATTGGGGAACACAGATACGCAGTATTTT. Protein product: CRLGNTDTQYF.

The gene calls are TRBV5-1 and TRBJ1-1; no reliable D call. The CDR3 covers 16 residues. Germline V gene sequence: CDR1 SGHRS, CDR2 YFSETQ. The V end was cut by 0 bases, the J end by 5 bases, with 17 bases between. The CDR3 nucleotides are TGCGCCAGCAGCTTGGTTGTCGGCAGCATGGGAACTGAAGCTTTCTTT. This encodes CASSLVVGSMGTEAFF.

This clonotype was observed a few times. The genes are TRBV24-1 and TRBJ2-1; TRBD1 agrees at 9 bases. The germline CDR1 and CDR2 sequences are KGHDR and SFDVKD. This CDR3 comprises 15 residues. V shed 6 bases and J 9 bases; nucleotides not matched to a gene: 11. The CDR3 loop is CATSHPGQGGGEQFF. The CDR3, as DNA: TGTGCCACCAGTCATCCGGGACAGGGAGGGGGTGAGCAGTTCTTC.

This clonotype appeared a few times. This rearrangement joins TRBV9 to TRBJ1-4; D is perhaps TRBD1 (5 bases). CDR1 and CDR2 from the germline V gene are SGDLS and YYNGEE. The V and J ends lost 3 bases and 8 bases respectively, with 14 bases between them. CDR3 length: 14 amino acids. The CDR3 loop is CASSGTPWGEKLFF. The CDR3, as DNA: TGTGCCAGCAGCGGGACTCCCTGGGGGGAAAAACTGTTTTTT.

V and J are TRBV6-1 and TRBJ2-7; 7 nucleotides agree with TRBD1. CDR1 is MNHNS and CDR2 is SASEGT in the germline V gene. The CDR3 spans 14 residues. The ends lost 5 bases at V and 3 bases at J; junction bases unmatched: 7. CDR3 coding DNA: TGTGCCAGCAGTCCCGGGACAGAGAACTACGAGCAGTACTTC. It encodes CASSPGTENYEQYF.

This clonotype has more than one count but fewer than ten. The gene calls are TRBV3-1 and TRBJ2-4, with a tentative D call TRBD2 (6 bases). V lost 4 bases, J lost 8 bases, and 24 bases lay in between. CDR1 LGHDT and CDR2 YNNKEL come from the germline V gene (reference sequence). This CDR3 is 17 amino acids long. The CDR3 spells CASSPTLGAGGWDIQYF. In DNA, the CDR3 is TGTGCCAGCAGCCCTACCCTAGGGGCCGGGGGATGGGACATTCAGTACTTC.

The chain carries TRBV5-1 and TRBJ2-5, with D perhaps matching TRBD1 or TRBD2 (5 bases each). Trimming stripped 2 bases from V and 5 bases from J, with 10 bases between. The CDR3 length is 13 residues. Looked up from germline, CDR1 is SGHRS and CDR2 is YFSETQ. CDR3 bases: TGCGCCAGCAGCTTCTGGGGGAGTGAGACCCAGTACTTC. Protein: CASSFWGSETQYF.

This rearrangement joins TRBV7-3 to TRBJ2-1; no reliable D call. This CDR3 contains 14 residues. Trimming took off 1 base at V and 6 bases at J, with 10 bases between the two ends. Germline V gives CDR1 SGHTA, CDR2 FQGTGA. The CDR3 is CASSLNGRINEQFF. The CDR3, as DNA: TGTGCCAGCAGCTTAAACGGGCGGATCAATGAGCAGTTCTTC.